What follows are 6 T cell receptor beta chains derived from one specimen sequenced in a study of blood T cells in healthy people across ages. A second PCR, run for about 7 to 11 cycles, used a sample-barcoded 5' primer plus a J-beta primer mix. From the 5' RACE reads, TCRdb called clonotypes with MiXCR, one entry per CDR3 protein. The table records hundreds of thousands of distinct CDR3 sequences, about a fifth of them present only once. Material: blood. Receptors were obtained from a man between 65 and 85 years old in good health.

This clonotype has at least ten counts. V and J are TRBV3-1 and TRBJ1-1; D uncertain. The germline V gene has CDR1 LGHDT and CDR2 YNNKEL (reference sequence). Between the trimmed V and J ends, which lost 1 base and 6 bases, there was a span of 15 bases. The CDR3 contains 15 residues. CDR3 protein: CASSQGAAPDSEAFF. The CDR3, as DNA: TGTGCCAGCAGCCAAGGGGCAGCCCCTGATTCTGAAGCTTTCTTT.

The CDR3 DNA reads TGTGCCAGCAGCTTCCTAGCGGGAGTTTACGACAATGAGCAGTTCTTC. This encodes CASSFLAGVYDNEQFF. The J gene is TRBJ2-1, the V gene TRBV7-2; 10 bases fit TRBD2. Trimming cost V 3 bases and J 5 bases; bases outside gene matches: 7. The CDR3 covers 16 residues. Germline V gene lookup returns CDR1 SGHTA and CDR2 FQGNSA.

The chain combines TRBV5-6 with TRBJ2-7; TRBD2 matches 8 bases. CDR1 and CDR2 (germline): SGHDT, YYEEEE. After removal of 5 bases from V and 2 bases from J, the junction contained 6 bases not matched to a gene. The CDR3 totals 14 residues. The CDR3 loop reads CASRSYSGTYEQYV. The CDR3 bases are TGTGCCAGCAGAAGCTATAGCGGGACCTACGAGCAGTACGTC.

This chain joins TRBV12-3 or TRBV12-4 and TRBJ1-4; 7 nucleotides match TRBD1. This CDR3 is 13 amino acids long. With V trimmed by 7 bases and J by 8 bases, 7 bases remained unmatched. The CDR3 DNA reads TGTGCCAGCATCGGACAGGTCGGGGAAAAACTGTTTTTT. It specifies CASIGQVGEKLFF.

This clonotype was seen a few times. A much larger clone differs by one base, so this may be a read error. The chain uses TRBV7-9 and TRBJ2-1; D remains unclear. CDR1 SEHNR and CDR2 FQNEAQ come from the germline V gene (reference sequence). The CDR3 contains 14 residues. In DNA form, the CDR3 reads TGTGTCAGCAGCTTAGAGCGTTCCTACAATGAGCAGTTCTTC. Translated, it gives CVSSLERSYNEQFF.

This clonotype was seen a few times. The chain employs TRBV10-3 and TRBJ1-2; D is unresolved. CDR1 ENHRY and CDR2 SYGVKD come from the germline V gene. The CDR3 runs to 12 residues. Trimming took 8 bases from V and 8 from J, leaving 15 bases between them. CDR3 DNA: TGTGCCATCGCATCGGATTATGAGGGCTACACCTTC. This sequence encodes CAIASDYEGYTF.